Following are 7 T cell receptor beta chains from one sample sequenced in a study of blood T cells in healthy people across ages. Sample-barcoded 5' priming and a J-beta primer mix drove a second PCR of about 6 to 11 cycles. MiXCR, run by TCRdb on the 5' RACE reads, gives a single entry per CDR3 protein. The data hold approximately 780,000 distinct CDR3 sequences, with under 30% observed a single time. The same data also went into a second study, on T cells of mothers and their children.

Sequenced: blood. The receptors shown here come from a boy between 10 and 17 years old in good health.

The V and J genes are TRBV20-1 and TRBJ2-7; D is unclear. V was cut by 0 bases and J by 0 bases, with 12 bases left in between. Germline V lookup: CDR1 DFQATT, CDR2 SNEGSKA (reference sequence). The CDR3 covers 15 residues. The CDR3 DNA reads TGCAGTGCTAGAGACCACACTCGATTCTCCTACGAGCAGTACTTC. Protein: CSARDHTRFSYEQYF.

As regards this clonotype: A read error may produce the germline difference seen at one junction end. V usage is TRBV2 and J usage is TRBJ2-4; weak D call: TRBD1 (6 bases). The CDR3 extends over 13 amino acids. The germline V gene encodes CDR1 SNHLY and CDR2 FYNNEI. Here the CDR3 DNA reads TGTGCCAGCAGTACCGGACAGAAAAACATTCAGCACTTC. As protein: CASSTGQKNIQHF.

The chain recombines TRBV6-5 with TRBJ2-5; 11 bases match TRBD2. The DNA end is a closer match to TRBJ2-7, so the J assignment may be wrong. Germline V gene sequence: CDR1 MNHEY, CDR2 SVGAGI. The CDR3 spans 15 residues. CDR3: CASSNLAGGPNEQYF. CDR3 in DNA: TGTGCCAGCAGCAATTTAGCGGGGGGGCCGAACGAGCAGTACTTC.

V gene TRBV27 combines with J gene TRBJ2-7, with D perhaps assigned TRBD1 or TRBD2 (6 bases each). The better agreement between TRBJ2-1 and the DNA end casts doubt on the J call. The germline V gene has CDR1 MNHEY and CDR2 SMNVEV (reference sequence). The CDR3 has 15 residues. Here the CDR3 DNA reads TGTGCCAGCAGTTTAACAGGGACTTTCTACAATGAGCAGTTCTTC. The encoded protein is CASSLTGTFYNEQFF.

This clonotype was seen a few times. The chain combines TRBV29-1 with TRBJ2-3, with D possibly matching TRBD1 (6 bases). Trimming took 6 bases from V and 1 from J, leaving 17 bases between them. CDR3 length: 15 residues. Germline V gene data show CDR1 as SQVTM and CDR2 as ANQGSEA. CDR3: CSVLIGWTGTDTQYF. Written as DNA, the CDR3 is TGCAGCGTCCTAATAGGATGGACAGGCACAGATACGCAGTATTTT.

V gene TRBV7-9 combines with J gene TRBJ2-2; D gene ambiguous. The germline V gene encodes CDR1 SEHNR and CDR2 FQNEAQ (reference sequence). The CDR3 totals 14 residues. The V end lost 1 base, the J end lost 5 bases, and 8 bases lay between the germline ends. The CDR3 loop reads CASSLVGKTGELFF. CDR3 nucleotides: TGTGCCAGCAGCTTAGTCGGAAAAACCGGGGAGCTGTTTTTT.

The chain is built from TRBV12-3 or TRBV12-4 and TRBJ2-7; D call uncertain. Trimming took off 1 base at V and 2 bases at J, with 12 bases between the two ends. The CDR3 length is 15 residues. In DNA, the CDR3 is TGTGCCAGCAGTTTAGGTCAGAGTATTGCCTACGAGCAGTACTTC. It encodes CASSLGQSIAYEQYF.